This T cell receptor (beta chain) was identified in a study of OX40 agonist ivuxolimab in advanced cancers. Regarding the study as a whole: Expanded clones were, on average, more numerous in CD8+ T cells than in CD4+.

Remarks on this clone: Its antigen remains unidentified.

TCRdb's table, derived via immunoSEQ multiplex PCR, lists solely in-frame clones and lacks some. The sample holds 40,000 to 50,000 clones, about 85% seen once. Germline V gene sequence: CDR1 SGHAT, CDR2 FQNNGV. Between the trimmed V and J ends, which lost 5 bases and 0 bases, there was a span of 7 bases. The CDR3 extends over 13 amino acids. Sequenced here: CD4+ or CD8+ T cells sorted from blood, sampled in a trial of the OX40 agonist ivuxolimab. V usage is TRBV11-2 and J usage is TRBJ1-1, with a weak D call TRBD1 (5 bases). The sequence derives from an adult with an advanced solid tumor such as melanoma, head and neck, liver or kidney cancer. The CDR3 spells CASSPTVNTEAFF. DNA of the CDR3: TGTGCCAGCAGCCCGACAGTGAACACTGAAGCTTTCTTT.